The clone carrying this T cell receptor (beta chain) is a singleton in its sample. The antigen is not known. A CD45RO/CCR7/CD25/CD127/CD95/CD27 panel sorted naive, central memory, regulatory and stem cell-like memory CD4+ cells. This sample was taken from a study of beta chain features in type 1 diabetes. Every bit of the isolated RNA underwent reverse transcription, so sequencing read expressed TCRB transcripts. Clones were read by immunoSEQ multiplex PCR, and TCRdb kept only the in-frame ones, dropping some. Counted here are around 300,000 clones, about 14% occurring once; the ten biggest clones make up about 6.6%. Regarding the study as a whole: Highly expressing activated T cells could be over-counted with a cDNA template.

The germline gives CDR1 MNHNS, CDR2 SASEGT. V was clipped by 2 bases and J by 1 base, with 17 bases between them. CDR3 length: 17 residues. The sequence was collected from a man aged 25-45 years in good health. The sequenced sample consisted of central memory CD4+ T cells from blood. This rearrangement joins TRBV6-1 to TRBJ2-5; tentatively, D is TRBD1 (5 bases). CDR3 nucleotides: TGTGCCAGCAGTGAACGTCAGGGCCGCATTCTCCAAGAGACCCAGTACTTC. Residues: CASSERQGRILQETQYF.